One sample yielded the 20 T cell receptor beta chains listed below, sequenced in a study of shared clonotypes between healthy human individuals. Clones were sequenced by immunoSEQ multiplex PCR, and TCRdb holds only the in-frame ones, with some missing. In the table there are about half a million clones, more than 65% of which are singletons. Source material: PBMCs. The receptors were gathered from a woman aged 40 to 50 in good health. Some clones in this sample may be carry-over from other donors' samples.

The CDR3 bases are TGTGCCAGCAGCTTAGGCTTCCGGGGCCAAGAGACCCAGTACTTC. As protein: CASSLGFRGQETQYF. This rearrangement joins TRBV11-3 to TRBJ2-5, with D possibly being TRBD2 (5 bases). The CDR3 runs to 15 residues. Germline loops: CDR1 SGHNT, CDR2 YENEEA. The V gene lost 1 base and the J gene lost 1 base, with 10 bases spanning the gap.

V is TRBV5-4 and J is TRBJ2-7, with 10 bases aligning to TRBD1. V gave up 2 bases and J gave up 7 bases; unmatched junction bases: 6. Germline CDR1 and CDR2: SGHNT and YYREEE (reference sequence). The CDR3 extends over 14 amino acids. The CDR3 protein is CASSFRQGAGEQYF. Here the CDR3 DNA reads TGTGCCAGCAGCTTCAGACAGGGGGCAGGGGAGCAGTACTTC.

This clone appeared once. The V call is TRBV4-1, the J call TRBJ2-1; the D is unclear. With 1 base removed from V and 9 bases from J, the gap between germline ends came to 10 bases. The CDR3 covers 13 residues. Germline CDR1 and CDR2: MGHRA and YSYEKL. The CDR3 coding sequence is TGCGCCAGCAGCCAAGTCCTGGATAGTGAGCAGTTCTTC. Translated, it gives CASSQVLDSEQFF.

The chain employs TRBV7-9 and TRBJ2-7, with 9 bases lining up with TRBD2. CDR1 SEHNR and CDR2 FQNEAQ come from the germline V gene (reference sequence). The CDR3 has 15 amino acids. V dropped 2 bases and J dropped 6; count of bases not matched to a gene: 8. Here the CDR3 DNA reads TGTGCCAGCAGCTTAAGCGCGCGGGAGGGAGGCGAGCAGTACTTC. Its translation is CASSLSAREGGEQYF.

The CDR3 is CSAKTSDEQFF. DNA for the CDR3: TGCAGTGCAAAGACCAGCGATGAGCAGTTCTTC. The J gene is TRBJ2-1, the V gene TRBV20-1; D gene uncertain. Germline V gene lookup returns CDR1 DFQATT and CDR2 SNEGSKA (reference sequence). V lost 6 bases, J lost 8 bases, and 11 bases lay in between. The CDR3 sequence is 11 residues long.

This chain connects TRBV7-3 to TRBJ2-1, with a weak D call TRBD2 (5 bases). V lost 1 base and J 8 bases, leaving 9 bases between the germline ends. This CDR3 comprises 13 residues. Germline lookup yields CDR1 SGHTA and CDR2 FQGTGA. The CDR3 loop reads CASSLSRGDEQFF. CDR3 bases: TGTGCCAGCAGCTTAAGTCGGGGTGATGAGCAGTTCTTC. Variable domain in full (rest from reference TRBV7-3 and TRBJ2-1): GAGVSQTPSNKVTEKGKYVELRCDPISGHTALYWYRQSLGQGPEFLIYFQGTGAADDSGLPNDRFFAVRPEGSVSTLKIQRTERGDSAVYLCASSLSRGDEQFFGPGTRLTVL.

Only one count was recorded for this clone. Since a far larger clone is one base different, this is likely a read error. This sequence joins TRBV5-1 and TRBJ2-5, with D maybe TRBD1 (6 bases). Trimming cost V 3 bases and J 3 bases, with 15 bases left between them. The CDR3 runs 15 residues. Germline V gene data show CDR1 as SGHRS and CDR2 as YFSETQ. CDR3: CASSSGVAGEETQYF. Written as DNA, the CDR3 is TGCGCCAGCAGCTCGGGTGTGGCAGGGGAAGAGACCCAGTACTTC.

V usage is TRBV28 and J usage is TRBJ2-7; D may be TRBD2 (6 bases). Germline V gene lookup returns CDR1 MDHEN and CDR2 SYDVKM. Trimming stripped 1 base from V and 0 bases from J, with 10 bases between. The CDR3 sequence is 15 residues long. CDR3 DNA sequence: TGTGCCAGCAGTTTATCAGCGGGCGACTCCTACGAGCAGTACTTC. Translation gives CASSLSAGDSYEQYF.

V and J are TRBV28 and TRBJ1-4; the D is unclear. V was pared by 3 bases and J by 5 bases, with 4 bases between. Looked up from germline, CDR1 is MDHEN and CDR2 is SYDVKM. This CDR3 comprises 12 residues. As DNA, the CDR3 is TGTGCCAGCAGTTTGAGGAATGAAAAACTGTTTTTT. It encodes CASSLRNEKLFF.

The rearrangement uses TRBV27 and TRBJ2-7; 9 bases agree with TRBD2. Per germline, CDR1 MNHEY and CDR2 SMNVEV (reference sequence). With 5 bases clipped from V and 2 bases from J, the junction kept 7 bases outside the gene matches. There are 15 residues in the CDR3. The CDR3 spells CASSPGTSFTYEQYF. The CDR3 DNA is TGTGCCAGCAGTCCGGGGACTAGCTTCACCTACGAGCAGTACTTC.

CDR3 bases: TGTGCCAGCTCACCACCGGATGGGCCCAACATTCAGTACTTC. This sequence encodes CASSPPDGPNIQYF. V usage is TRBV18 and J usage is TRBJ2-4, with D uncertain. The CDR3 has 14 residues. Trimming took off 0 bases at V and 7 bases at J, with 10 bases between the two ends. CDR1 and CDR2 (germline): KGHSH, LQKENI. Looking up the rest from reference TRBV18 and TRBJ2-4 gives the full variable domain: NAGVMQNPRHLVRRRGQEARLRCSPMKGHSHVYWYRQLPEEGLKFMVYLQKENIIDESGMPKERFSAEFPKEGPSILRIQQVVRGDSAAYFCASSPPDGPNIQYFGAGTRLSVL.

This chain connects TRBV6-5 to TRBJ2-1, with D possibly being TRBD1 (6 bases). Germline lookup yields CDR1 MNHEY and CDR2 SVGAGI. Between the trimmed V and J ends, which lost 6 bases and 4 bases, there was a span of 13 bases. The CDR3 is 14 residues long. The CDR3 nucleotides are TGTGCCAGCAGCTACACCCAGGGGTACAATGAGCAGTTCTTC. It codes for CASSYTQGYNEQFF.

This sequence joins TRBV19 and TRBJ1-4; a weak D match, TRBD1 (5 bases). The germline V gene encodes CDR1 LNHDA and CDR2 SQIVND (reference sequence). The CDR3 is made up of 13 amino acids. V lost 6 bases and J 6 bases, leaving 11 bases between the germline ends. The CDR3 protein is CASSDSLDEKLFF. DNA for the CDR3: TGTGCCAGTAGCGACAGCCTGGATGAAAAACTGTTTTTT.

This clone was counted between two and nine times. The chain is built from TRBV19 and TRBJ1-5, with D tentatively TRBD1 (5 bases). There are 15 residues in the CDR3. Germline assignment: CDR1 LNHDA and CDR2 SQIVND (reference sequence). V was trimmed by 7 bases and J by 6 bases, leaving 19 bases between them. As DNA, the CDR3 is TGTGCCAGTACACCGGTGGGGGGTTCCGCTCAGCCCCAGCATTTT. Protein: CASTPVGGSAQPQHF. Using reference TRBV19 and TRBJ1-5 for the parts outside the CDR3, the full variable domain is DGGITQSPKYLFRKEGQNVTLSCEQNLNHDAMYWYRQDPGQGLRLIYYSQIVNDFQKGDIAEGYSVSREKKESFPLTVTSAQKNPTAFYLCASTPVGGSAQPQHFGDGTRLSIL.

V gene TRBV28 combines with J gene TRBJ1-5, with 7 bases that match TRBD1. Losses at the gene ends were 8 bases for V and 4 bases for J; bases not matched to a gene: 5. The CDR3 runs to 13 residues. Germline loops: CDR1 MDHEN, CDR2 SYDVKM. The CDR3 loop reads CASATGLNQPQHF. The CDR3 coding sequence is TGTGCCAGCGCGACAGGGCTAAATCAGCCCCAGCATTTT.

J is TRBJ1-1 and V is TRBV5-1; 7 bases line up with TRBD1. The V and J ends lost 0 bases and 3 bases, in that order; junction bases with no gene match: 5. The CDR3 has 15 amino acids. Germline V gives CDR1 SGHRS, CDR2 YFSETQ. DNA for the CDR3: TGCGCCAGCAGCTTGGGACAGGGTACCCACACTGAAGCTTTCTTT. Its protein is CASSLGQGTHTEAFF.

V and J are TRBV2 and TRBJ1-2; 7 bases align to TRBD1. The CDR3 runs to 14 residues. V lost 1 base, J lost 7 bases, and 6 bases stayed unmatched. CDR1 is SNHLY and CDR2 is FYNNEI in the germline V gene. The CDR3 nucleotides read TGTGCCAGCAGTGAAGAGGCAGGGGGTTTTGGCTACACCTTC. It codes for CASSEEAGGFGYTF.

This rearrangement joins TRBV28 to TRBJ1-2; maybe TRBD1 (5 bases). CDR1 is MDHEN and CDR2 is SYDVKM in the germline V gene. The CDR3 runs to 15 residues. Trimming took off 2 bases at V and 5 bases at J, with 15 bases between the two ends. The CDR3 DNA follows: TGTGCCAGCAGTTTACACGGGGGTCTCGGGTATGGCTACACCTTC. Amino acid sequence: CASSLHGGLGYGYTF.

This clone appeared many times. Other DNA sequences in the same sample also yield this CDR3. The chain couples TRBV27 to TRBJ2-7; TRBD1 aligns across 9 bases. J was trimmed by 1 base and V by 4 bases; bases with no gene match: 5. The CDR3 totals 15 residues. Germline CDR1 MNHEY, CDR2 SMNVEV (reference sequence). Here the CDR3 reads CASSSTGTGSYEQYF. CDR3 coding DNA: TGTGCCAGCAGTTCCACCGGGACAGGGTCCTACGAGCAGTACTTC.

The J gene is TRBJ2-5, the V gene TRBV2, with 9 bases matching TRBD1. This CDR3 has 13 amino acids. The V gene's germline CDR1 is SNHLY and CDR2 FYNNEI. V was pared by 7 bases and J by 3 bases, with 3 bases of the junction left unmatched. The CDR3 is CASKTGGEETQYF. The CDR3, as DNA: TGTGCCAGCAAAACAGGGGGCGAAGAGACCCAGTACTTC. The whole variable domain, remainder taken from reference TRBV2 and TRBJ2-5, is EPEVTQTPSHQVTQMGQEVILRCVPISNHLYFYWYRQILGQKVEFLVSFYNNEISEKSEIFDDQFSVERPDGSNFTLKIRSTKLEDSAMYFCASKTGGEETQYFGPGTRLLVL.